This TCR beta chain appears in the sequencing data of a study of spatial heterogeneity in lung cancer. For the study at large: The study consistently detected more beta-chain than alpha-chain sequences. Raw sequencing reads included, on average, more than eight appearances of each unique TCR and UMI combination. General study findings and limits: Resection blood, more than follow-up blood, showed ubiquitous expanded tumor TCRs.

From germline, CDR1 is LNHDA and CDR2 SQIVND (reference sequence). J gave up 4 bases and V 2 bases, and 5 bases lay outside the gene matches. The CDR3 length is 16 residues. Comments on this clonotype: What it recognizes is unknown.

Time point of the sample: sample taken at primary tumor resection. From tumor, nontumor lung or frozen PBMC, whole RNA was taken unsorted for sequencing. Samples were donated by 72 untreated early-stage non-small cell lung cancer patients. TCRdb re-analysed the 5' RACE reads in MiXCR, keeping a single row per CDR3 protein. Of tens of thousands of distinct CDR3 sequences listed, about 12% were seen once; the top ten hold around 4.6%. The chain employs TRBV19 and TRBJ2-2, with 9 bases matching TRBD2. The sequence came from a male donor with early-stage non-small cell lung cancer. The material sequenced was PBMCs, taken at surgery. The CDR3 nucleotides are TGTGCCAGTAGTATAATAGCGGGAGTGGCCACCGGGGAGCTGTTTTTT. Protein: CASSIIAGVATGELFF.